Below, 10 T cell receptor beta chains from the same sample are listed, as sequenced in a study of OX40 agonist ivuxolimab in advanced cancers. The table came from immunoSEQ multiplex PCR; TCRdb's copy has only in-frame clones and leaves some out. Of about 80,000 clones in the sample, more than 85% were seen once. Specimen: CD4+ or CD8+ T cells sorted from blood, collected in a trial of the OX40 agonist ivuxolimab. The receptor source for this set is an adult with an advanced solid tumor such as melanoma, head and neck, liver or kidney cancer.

The CDR3 nucleotides are TGTGCCAGCAGGGCCGCGGGGGCAGATTACGAGCAGTACTTC. This codes for CASRAAGADYEQYF. This rearrangement joins TRBV6-5 to TRBJ2-7, with D possibly being TRBD2 (7 bases). The CDR3 is made up of 14 amino acids. Germline V gives CDR1 MNHEY, CDR2 SVGAGI. V dropped 6 bases and J dropped 4 bases, with 16 bases sitting between them.

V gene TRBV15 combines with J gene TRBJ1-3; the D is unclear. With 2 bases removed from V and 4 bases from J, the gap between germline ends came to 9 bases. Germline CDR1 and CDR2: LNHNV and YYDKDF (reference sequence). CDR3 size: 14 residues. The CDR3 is CATSRLFDGNTIYF. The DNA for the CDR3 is TGTGCCACCAGCAGACTTTTCGACGGAAACACCATATATTTT.

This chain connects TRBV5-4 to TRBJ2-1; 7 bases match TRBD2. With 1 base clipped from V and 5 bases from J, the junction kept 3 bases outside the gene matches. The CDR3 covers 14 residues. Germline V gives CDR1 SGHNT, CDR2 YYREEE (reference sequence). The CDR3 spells CASSLFLADNEQFF. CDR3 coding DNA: TGTGCCAGCAGCTTGTTCCTAGCGGACAATGAGCAGTTCTTC.

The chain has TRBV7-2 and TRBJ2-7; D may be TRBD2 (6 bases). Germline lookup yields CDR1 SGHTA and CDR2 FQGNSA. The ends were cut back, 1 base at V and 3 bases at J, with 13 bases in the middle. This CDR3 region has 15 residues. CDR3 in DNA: TGTGCCAGCAGCTTAGGGGGTGGGACTGTCTACGAGCAGTACTTC. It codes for CASSLGGGTVYEQYF.

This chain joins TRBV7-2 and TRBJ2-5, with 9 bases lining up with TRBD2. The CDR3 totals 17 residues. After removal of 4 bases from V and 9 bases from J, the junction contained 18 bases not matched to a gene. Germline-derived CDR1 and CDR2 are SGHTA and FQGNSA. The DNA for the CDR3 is TGTGCCAGCAGCTCTAGGTCCGGGACTAGCCCGCAGGTGGCCCAGTACTTC. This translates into CASSSRSGTSPQVAQYF. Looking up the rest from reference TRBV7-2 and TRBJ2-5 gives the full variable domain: GAGVSQSPSNKVTEKGKDVELRCDPISGHTALYWYRQSLGQGLEFLIYFQGNSAPDKSGLPSDRFSAERTGGSVSTLTIQRTQQEDSAVYLCASSSRSGTSPQVAQYFGPGTRLLVL.

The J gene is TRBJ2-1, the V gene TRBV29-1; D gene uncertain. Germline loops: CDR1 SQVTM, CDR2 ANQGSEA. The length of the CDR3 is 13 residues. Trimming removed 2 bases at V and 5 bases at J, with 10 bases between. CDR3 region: CSVEFLVNNEQFF. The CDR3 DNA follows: TGCAGCGTTGAATTTCTAGTCAACAATGAGCAGTTCTTC.

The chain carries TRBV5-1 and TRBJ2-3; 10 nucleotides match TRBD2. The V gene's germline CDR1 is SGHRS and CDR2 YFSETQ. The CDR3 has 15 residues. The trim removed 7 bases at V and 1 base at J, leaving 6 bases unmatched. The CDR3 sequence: CASCSGRSRTDTQYF. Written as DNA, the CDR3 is TGCGCCAGCTGTAGCGGGAGGAGCCGCACAGATACGCAGTATTTT.

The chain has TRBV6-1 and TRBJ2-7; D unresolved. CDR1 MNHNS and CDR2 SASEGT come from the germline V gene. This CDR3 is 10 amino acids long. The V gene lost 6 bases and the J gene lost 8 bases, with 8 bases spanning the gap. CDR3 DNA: TGTGCCAGCAGCGACTCTAAGCAGTACTTC. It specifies CASSDSKQYF.

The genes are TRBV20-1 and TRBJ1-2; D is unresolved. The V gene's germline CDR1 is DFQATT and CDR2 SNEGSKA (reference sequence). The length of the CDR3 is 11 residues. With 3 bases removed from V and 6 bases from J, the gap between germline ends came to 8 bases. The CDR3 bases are TGCAGTGCTAGCTTCGGGCATGGCTACACCTTC. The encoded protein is CSASFGHGYTF.

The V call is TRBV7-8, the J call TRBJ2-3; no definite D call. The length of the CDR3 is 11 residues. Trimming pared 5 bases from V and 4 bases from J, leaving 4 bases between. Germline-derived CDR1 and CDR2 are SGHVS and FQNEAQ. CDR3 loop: CASSTADTQYF. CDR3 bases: TGTGCCAGCAGCACAGCAGATACGCAGTATTTT.